The T cell receptor beta chain described here comes from a study of cytomegalovirus exposure and HLA in healthy donors. Study summary: In a previous analysis, approximately 110 million unique TCR beta sequences were found from 170 million or so T cells.

This CDR3 comprises 16 residues. Trimming cost V 4 bases and J 1 base, with 17 bases left between them. Germline V gene data show CDR1 as SGHRS and CDR2 as YFSETQ. This PCR relied on a set of 60 Vbeta primers and 13 Jbeta primers. The table came from immunoSEQ multiplex PCR; TCRdb's copy has only in-frame clones and leaves some out. This sample contains 35,000 to 50,000 clones. V is TRBV5-1 and J is TRBJ1-1; maybe TRBD1 (6 bases). Specimen: PBMCs. This TCR derives from a male donor in good health and CMV-seronegative. The CDR3 sequence: CASSLLTGSGNTEAFF. As DNA, the CDR3 is TGCGCCAGCAGCCTATTAACAGGGTCTGGGAACACTGAAGCTTTCTTT.